This TCR beta chain was retrieved from a study of CXCR3-negative and CXCR3-positive naive CD8 T cells. The study's findings and limits: CXCR3-expressing naive cells carried TRB CDR3s more hydrophobic than those of CXCR3-negative naive cells. Cryopreserved PBMCs had partly decreased CXCR3 expression; fresh PBMCs were used in most assays.

Germline CDR1 and CDR2: SEHNR and FQNEAQ (reference sequence). The CDR3 extends over 15 amino acids. It was by 5' RACE with UMI labels that the TRB cDNA libraries were prepared. From its re-call of the 5' RACE reads, TCRdb lists each CDR3 protein once, without DNA. Recorded here are about 62,000 distinct CDR3 sequences; the top ten clones represent about 4.5%. Regarding this clonotype: What it binds is unknown.

Investigators sorted each CD8+ T cell subset in triplicate, taking 300,000 to 350,000 cells each time. This receptor was obtained from a human donor in good health. Some clones in this sample may be carry-over from other donors' samples. The V and J genes are TRBV7-9 and TRBJ1-3; TCRdb proposes TRBD1, but this gene call is untestable without DNA. The sequencing sample was made of naive CXCR3- CD8+ T cells from blood. Subset reported: CD45RO-CCR7+CD27+CD95- naive CD8+ T cells lacking CXCR3 (TNR3-). The CDR3 sequence is CASSSSRDIGNTIYF.